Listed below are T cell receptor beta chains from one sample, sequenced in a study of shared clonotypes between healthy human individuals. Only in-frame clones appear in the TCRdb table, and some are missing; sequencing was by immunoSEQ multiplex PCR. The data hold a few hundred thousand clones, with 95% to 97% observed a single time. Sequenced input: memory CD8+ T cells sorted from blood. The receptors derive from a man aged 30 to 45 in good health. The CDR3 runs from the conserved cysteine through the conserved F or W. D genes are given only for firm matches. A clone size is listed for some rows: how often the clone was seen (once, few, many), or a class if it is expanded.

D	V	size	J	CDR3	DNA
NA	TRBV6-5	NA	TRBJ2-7	CASSPSSYEQYF	TGTGCCAGCAGTCCGAGCTCCTACGAGCAGTACTTC
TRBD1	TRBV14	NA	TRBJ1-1	CASSSGQGRGNTEAFF	TGTGCCAGCAGCTCGGGACAGGGCAGGGGGAACACTGAAGCTTTCTTT
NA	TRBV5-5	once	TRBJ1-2	CASSPGWGGGYGYTF	TGTGCCAGCAGCCCCGGTTGGGGTGGGGGCTATGGCTACACCTTC
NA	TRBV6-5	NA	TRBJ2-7	CASSHVHEQYF	TGTGCCAGCAGTCATGTTCACGAGCAGTACTTC
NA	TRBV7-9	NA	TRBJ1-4	CASSALRGIMATNEKLFF	TGTGCCAGCAGCGCCCTCAGGGGAATTATGGCAACTAATGAAAAACTGTTTTTT
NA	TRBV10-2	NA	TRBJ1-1	CASSENTEAFF	TGCGCCAGCAGTGAGAACACTGAAGCTTTCTTT
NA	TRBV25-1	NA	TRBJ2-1	CASLGVSSYNEQFF	TGTGCCAGCCTTGGGGTTAGCTCCTACAATGAGCAGTTCTTC
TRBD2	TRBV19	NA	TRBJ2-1	CASSIDPPGSLAGGPRGGEQFF	TGTGCCAGTAGTATAGATCCTCCGGGTTCACTAGCGGGAGGGCCAAGAGGGGGTGAGCAGTTCTTC
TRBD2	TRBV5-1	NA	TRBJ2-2	CASSLAPLAGSTGELFF	TGCGCCAGCAGCTTGGCCCCACTAGCGGGAAGCACCGGGGAGCTGTTTTTT
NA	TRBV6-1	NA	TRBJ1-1	CASSQSPGSEAFF	TGTGCCAGCAGTCAGAGCCCAGGCAGTGAAGCTTTCTTT
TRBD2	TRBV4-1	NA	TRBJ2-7	CASSQESRASGYEQYF	TGCGCCAGCAGCCAAGAAAGTAGGGCTAGCGGGTACGAGCAGTACTTC
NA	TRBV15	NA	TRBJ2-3	CATSRAPEGTDTQYF	TGTGCCACCAGCAGAGCCCCAGAGGGCACAGATACGCAGTATTTT
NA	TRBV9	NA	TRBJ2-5	CASSLGFQETQYF	TGTGCCAGTTCTCTGGGATTCCAAGAGACCCAGTACTTC
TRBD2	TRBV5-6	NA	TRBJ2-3	CASSLYAGGPADTQYF	TGTGCCAGCAGCTTGTATGCGGGAGGGCCCGCAGATACGCAGTATTTT
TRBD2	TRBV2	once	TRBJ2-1	CASSEAGDRYTSARFF	TGTGCCAGCAGTGAAGCGGGGGATCGTTACACTAGCGCCCGTTTCTTC
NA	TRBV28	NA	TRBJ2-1	CASSFSVPRGNEQFF	TGTGCCAGCAGTTTTTCTGTACCCAGGGGCAATGAGCAGTTCTTC
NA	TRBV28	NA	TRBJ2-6	CASATVSGANVLTF	TGTGCCAGCGCGACAGTTTCTGGGGCCAACGTCCTGACTTTC
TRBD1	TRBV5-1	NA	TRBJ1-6	CASRGQGESPLHF	TGCGCCAGCAGGGGACAGGGAGAATCACCCCTCCACTTT
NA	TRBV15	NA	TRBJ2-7	CATSRGGGRTYEQYF	TGTGCCACCAGCAGAGGCGGAGGGCGCACCTACGAGCAGTACTTC
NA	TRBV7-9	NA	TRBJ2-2	CASDPGQNTGELFF	TGTGCCAGCGATCCGGGACAGAACACCGGGGAGCTGTTTTTT
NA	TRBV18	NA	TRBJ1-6	CASSPGYSPLHF	TGTGCCAGCTCACCCGGGTATTCACCCCTCCACTTT
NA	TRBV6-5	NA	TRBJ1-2	CASSYTGSGASYGYTF	TGTGCCAGCAGTTACACAGGATCTGGGGCTAGCTATGGCTACACCTTC
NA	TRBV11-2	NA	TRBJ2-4	CASSPSAEQLAKNIQYF	TGTGCCAGCAGCCCCTCAGCGGAACAACTAGCCAAAAACATTCAGTACTTC
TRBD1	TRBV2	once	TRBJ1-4	CASVETGFTNEKLFF	TGTGCCAGCGTGGAGACAGGGTTTACTAATGAAAAACTGTTTTTT
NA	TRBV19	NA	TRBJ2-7	CASSPLAGLSYEQYF	TGTGCCAGTAGTCCTTTGGCGGGACTTTCCTACGAGCAGTACTTC
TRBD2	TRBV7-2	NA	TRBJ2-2	CASRLVALAGSHTGELFF	TGTGCCAGCAGATTAGTGGCACTAGCGGGAAGTCACACCGGGGAGCTGTTTTTT
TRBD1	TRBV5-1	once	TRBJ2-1	CASSLRDREWNEQFF	TGCGCCAGCAGCTTGAGGGACAGGGAGTGGAATGAGCAGTTCTTC
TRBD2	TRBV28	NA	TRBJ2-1	CASHPGLAGIRQFF	TGTGCCAGCCACCCGGGACTAGCGGGAATTCGGCAGTTCTTC
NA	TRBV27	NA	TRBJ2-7	CASSLSTWDEQYF	TGTGCCAGCAGTTTATCGACTTGGGACGAGCAGTACTTC
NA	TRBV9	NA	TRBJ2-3	CASSVDRGRPRTDTQYF	TGTGCCAGCAGCGTAGATCGTGGGAGGCCACGCACAGATACGCAGTATTTT
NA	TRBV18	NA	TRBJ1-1	CASSPAGGRLNTEAFF	TGTGCCAGCTCACCAGCGGGGGGACGGTTGAACACTGAAGCTTTCTTT
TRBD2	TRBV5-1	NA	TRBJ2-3	CASSLGIGTKRTDTQYF	TGCGCCAGCAGCTTGGGGATTGGGACTAAGCGCACAGATACGCAGTATTTT
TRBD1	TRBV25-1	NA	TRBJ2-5	CASSDRGQETQYF	TGTGCCAGCAGTGACAGGGGGCAAGAGACCCAGTACTTC
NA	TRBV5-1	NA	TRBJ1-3	CASKEFGGASGNTIYF	TGCGCCAGCAAGGAGTTCGGGGGGGCCTCTGGAAACACCATATATTTT
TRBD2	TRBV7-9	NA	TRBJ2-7	CASSPGTSSEQYF	TGTGCCAGCAGCCCCGGGACTAGCAGCGAGCAGTACTTC
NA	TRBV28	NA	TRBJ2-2	CASTTGSGELFF	TGTGCCAGCACCACAGGCTCCGGGGAGCTGTTTTTT
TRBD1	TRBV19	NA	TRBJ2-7	CASSMSGTGTYEQYF	TGTGCCAGTAGTATGTCCGGGACAGGGACCTACGAGCAGTACTTC
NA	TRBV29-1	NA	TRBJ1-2	CSVEGGWGYTF	TGCAGCGTTGAAGGGGGATGGGGCTACACCTTC
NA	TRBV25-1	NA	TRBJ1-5	CASSEGWNQPQHF	TGTGCCAGCAGTGAGGGTTGGAATCAGCCCCAGCATTTT
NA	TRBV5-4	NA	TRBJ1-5	CASSSGLLNGGNQPQHF	TGTGCCAGCAGCTCGGGCCTTTTAAATGGGGGCAATCAGCCCCAGCATTTT
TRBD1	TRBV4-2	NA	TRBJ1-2	CASSHLDREGYGYTF	TGTGCCAGCAGCCACCTGGACAGGGAAGGCTATGGCTACACCTTC
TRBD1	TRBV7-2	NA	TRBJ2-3	CASSPRTGFGTDTQYF	TGTGCCAGCAGCCCGAGGACAGGGTTTGGCACAGATACGCAGTATTTT